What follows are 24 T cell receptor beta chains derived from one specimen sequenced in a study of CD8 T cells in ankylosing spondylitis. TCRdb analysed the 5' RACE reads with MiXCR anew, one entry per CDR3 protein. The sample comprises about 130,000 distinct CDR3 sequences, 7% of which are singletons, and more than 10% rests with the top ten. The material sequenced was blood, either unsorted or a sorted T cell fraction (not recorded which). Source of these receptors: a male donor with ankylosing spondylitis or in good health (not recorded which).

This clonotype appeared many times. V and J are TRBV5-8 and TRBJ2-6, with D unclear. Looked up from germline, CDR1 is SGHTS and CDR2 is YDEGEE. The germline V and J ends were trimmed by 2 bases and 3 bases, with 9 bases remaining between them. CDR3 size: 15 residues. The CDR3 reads CASSFLLGGANVLTF. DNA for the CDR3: TGTGCCAGCAGCTTTTTGCTTGGTGGGGCCAACGTCCTGACTTTC.

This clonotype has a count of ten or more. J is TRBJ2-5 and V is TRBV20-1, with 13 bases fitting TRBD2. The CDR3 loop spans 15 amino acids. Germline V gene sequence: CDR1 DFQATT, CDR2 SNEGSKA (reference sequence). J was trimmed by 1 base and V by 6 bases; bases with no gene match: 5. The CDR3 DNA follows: TGCAGTGCGTCGACTAGCGGGGGGATCCAAGAGACCCAGTACTTC. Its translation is CSASTSGGIQETQYF.

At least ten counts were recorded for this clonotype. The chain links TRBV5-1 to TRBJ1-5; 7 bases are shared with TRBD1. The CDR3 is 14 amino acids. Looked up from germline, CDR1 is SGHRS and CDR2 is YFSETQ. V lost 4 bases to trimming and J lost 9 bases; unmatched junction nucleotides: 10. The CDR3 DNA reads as TGCGCCAGCAGCGACGGACAGGACCCCGGGCCCCAGCATTTT. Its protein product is CASSDGQDPGPQHF.

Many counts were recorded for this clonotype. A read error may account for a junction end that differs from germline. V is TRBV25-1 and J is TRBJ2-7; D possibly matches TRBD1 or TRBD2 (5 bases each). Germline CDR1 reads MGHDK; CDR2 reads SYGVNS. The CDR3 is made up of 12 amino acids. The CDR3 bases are TGTGCCAGCAGTGTAACGGGGCCGCTTGGGGACTTC. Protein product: CASSVTGPLGDF.

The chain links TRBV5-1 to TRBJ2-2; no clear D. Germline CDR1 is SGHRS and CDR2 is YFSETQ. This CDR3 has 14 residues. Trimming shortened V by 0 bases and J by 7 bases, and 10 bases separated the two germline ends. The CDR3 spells CASSLAIDIGELFF. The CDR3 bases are TGCGCCAGCAGCTTGGCCATAGACATCGGGGAGCTGTTTTTT. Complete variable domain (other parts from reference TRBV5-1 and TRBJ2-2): KAGVTQTPRYLIKTRGQQVTLSCSPISGHRSVSWYQQTPGQGLQFLFEYFSETQRNKGNFPGRFSGRQFSNSRSEMNVSTLELGDSALYLCASSLAIDIGELFFGEGSRLTVL.

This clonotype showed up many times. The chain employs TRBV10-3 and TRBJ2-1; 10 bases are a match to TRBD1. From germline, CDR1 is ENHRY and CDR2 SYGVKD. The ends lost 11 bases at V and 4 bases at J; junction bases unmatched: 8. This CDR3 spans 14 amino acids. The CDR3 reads CAHRDRGQYNEQFF. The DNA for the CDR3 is TGTGCCCACAGGGACAGGGGACAATACAATGAGCAGTTCTTC.

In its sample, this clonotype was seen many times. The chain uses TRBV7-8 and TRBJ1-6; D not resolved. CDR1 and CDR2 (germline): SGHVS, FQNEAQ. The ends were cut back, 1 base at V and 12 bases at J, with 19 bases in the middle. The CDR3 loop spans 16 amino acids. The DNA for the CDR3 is TGTGCCAGCAGCTTAGGATGGAAGGAATATGTTGTACCCCTCCACTTT. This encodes CASSLGWKEYVVPLHF. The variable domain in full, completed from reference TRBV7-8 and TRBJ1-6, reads GAGVSQSPRYKVAKRGQDVALRCDPISGHVSLFWYQQALGQGPEFLTYFQNEAQLDKSGLPSDRFFAERPEGSVSTLKIQRTQQEDSAVYLCASSLGWKEYVVPLHFGNGTRLTVT.

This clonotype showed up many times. The CDR3 nucleotides are TGTGCCAGCAGCTCCTCAAGGACTAGCGGCTACGAGCAGTACTTC. Protein product: CASSSSRTSGYEQYF. This chain joins TRBV7-9 and TRBJ2-7; 10 nucleotides align to TRBD2. The CDR3 runs to 15 residues. The germline CDR1 and CDR2 sequences are SEHNR and FQNEAQ (reference sequence). The junction had 6 bases not matched to a gene; V was cut back by 4 bases and J by 3 bases.

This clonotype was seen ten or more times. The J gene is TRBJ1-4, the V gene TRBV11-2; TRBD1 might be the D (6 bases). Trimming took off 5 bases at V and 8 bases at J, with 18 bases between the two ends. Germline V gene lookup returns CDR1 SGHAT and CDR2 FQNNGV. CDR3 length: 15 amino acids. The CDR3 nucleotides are TGTGCCAGCAGCCGCGGGCTAACAGGGCCGGAAAAACTGTTTTTT. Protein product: CASSRGLTGPEKLFF. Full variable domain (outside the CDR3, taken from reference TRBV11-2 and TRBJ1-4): EAGVAQSPRYKIIEKRQSVAFWCNPISGHATLYWYQQILGQGPKLLIQFQNNGVVDDSQLPKDRFSAERLKGVDSTLKIQPAKLEDSAVYLCASSRGLTGPEKLFFGSGTQLSVL.

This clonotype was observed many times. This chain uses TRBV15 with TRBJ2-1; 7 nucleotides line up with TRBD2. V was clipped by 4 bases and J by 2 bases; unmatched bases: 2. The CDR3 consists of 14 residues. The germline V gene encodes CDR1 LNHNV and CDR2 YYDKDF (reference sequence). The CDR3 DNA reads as TGTGCCACCAGCACCGGGACTACCTACAATGAGCAGTTCTTC. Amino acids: CATSTGTTYNEQFF.

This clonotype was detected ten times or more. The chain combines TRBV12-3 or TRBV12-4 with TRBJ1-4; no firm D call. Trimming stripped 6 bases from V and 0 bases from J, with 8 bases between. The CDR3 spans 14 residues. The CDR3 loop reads CASSLGTTNEKLFF. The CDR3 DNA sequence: TGTGCCAGCAGCCTGGGTACAACTAATGAAAAACTGTTTTTT.

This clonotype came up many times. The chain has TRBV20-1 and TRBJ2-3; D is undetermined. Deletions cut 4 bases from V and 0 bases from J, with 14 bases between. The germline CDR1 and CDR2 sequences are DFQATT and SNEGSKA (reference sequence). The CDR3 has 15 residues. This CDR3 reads CSATVKTPSTDTQYF. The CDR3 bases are TGCAGTGCTACGGTGAAGACCCCTAGCACAGATACGCAGTATTTT.

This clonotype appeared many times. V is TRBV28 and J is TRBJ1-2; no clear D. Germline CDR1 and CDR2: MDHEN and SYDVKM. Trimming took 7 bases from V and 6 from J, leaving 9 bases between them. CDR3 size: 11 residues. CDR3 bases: TGTGCCAGCATAGGTCTGGATGGCTACACCTTC. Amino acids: CASIGLDGYTF.

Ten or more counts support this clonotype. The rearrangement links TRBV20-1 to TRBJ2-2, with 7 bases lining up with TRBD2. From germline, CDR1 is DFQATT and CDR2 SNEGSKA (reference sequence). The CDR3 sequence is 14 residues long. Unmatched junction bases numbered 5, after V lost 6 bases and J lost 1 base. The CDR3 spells CSAPGLKNTGELFF. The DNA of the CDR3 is TGCAGTGCGCCGGGACTAAAGAACACCGGGGAGCTGTTTTTT.

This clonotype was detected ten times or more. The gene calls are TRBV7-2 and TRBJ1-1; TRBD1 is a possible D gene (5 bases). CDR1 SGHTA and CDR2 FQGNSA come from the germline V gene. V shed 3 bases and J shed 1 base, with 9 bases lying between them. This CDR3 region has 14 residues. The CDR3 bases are TGTGCCAGCAGCTTCAGGGAAGCGAACACTGAAGCTTTCTTT. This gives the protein CASSFREANTEAFF.

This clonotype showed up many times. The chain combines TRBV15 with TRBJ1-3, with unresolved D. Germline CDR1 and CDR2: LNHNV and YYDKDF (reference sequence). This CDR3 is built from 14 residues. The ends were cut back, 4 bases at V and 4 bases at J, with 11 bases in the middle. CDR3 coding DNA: TGTGCCACCAGCAATCCGGAGCCGGGAAACACCATATATTTT. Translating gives CATSNPEPGNTIYF.

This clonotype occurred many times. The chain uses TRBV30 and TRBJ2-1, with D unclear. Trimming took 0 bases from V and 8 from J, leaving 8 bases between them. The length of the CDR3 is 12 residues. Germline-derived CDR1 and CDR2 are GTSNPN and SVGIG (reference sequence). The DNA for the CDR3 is TGTGCCTGGAGTGTAGCGAGGTATGAGCAGTTCTTC. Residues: CAWSVARYEQFF. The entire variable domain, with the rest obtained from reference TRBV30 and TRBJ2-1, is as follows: SQTIHQWPATLVQPVGSPLSLECTVEGTSNPNLYWYRQAAGRGLQLLFYSVGIGQISSEVPQNLSASRPQDRQFILSSKKLLLSDSGFYLCAWSVARYEQFFGPGTRLTVL.

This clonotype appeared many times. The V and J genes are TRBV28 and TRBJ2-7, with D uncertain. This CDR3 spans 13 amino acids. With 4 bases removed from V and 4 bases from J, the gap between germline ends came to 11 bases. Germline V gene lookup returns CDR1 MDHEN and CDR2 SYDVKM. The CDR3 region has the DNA TGTGCCAGCAGTTCGCCCGGATGGTACGAGCAGTACTTC. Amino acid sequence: CASSSPGWYEQYF.

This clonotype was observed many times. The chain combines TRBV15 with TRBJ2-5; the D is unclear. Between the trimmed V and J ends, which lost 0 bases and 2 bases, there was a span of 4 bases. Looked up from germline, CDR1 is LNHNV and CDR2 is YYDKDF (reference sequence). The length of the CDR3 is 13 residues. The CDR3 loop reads CATSRDRQETQYF. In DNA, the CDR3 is TGTGCCACCAGCAGAGACAGACAAGAGACCCAGTACTTC.

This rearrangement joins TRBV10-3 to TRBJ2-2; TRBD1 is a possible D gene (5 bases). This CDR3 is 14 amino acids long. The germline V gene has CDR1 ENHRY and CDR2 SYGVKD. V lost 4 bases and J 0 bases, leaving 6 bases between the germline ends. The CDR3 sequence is CAISGQTNTGELFF. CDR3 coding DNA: TGTGCCATCAGTGGACAGACGAACACCGGGGAGCTGTTTTTT.

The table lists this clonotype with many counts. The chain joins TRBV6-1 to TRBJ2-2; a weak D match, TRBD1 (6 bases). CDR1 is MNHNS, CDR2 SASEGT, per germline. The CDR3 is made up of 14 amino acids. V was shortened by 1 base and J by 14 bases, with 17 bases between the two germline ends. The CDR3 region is CASSEGQGTMRLFF. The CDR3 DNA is TGTGCCAGCAGTGAAGGTCAGGGGACCATGAGACTGTTTTTT.

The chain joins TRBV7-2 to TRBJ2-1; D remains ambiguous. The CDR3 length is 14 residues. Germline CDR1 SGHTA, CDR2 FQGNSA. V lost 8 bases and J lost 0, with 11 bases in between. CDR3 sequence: CASGLGTSYNEQFF. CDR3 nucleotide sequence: TGTGCCAGCGGCCTCGGTACCTCCTACAATGAGCAGTTCTTC.

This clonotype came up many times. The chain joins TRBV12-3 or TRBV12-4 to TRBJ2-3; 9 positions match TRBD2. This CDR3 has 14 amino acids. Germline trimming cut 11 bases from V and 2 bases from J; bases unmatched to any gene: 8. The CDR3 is CASGGGGATDTQYF. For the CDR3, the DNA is TGTGCCTCCGGAGGCGGGGGGGCCACAGATACGCAGTATTTT.

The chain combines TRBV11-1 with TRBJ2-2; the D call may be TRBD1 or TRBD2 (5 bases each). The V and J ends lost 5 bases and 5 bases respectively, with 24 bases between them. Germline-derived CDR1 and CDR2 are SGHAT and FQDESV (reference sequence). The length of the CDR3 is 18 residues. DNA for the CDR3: TGTGCCAGCAGCCCGGGGCAGGGTTTGGCCCCTGGGACCGGGGAGCTGTTTTTT. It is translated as CASSPGQGLAPGTGELFF.